This T cell receptor beta chain was observed in a study of cytomegalovirus exposure and HLA in healthy donors. Both 60 Vbeta primers and 13 Jbeta primers went into the PCR. Clones were read by immunoSEQ multiplex PCR, and TCRdb kept only the in-frame ones, dropping some. The table includes 150,000 to 200,000 clones, 76% detected once. Germline-derived CDR1 and CDR2 are SSHAT and FNYEAQ (reference sequence). This CDR3 has 13 residues. V lost 5 bases to trimming and J lost 3 bases, with 9 bases between them. Sequenced sample: PBMCs. The receptor comes from a male donor in good health and CMV-seronegative. V is TRBV7-7 and J is TRBJ2-3; tentative D call: TRBD2 (6 bases). CDR3: CASSLGLTDTQYF. The CDR3 coding sequence is TGTGCCAGCAGCCTCGGACTAACAGATACGCAGTATTTT.